This T cell receptor beta chain derives from a study of T cell responses to AZD1222 COVID-19 vaccine. Comments on this clone: The antigen is not known.

Profiled with immunoSEQ multiplex PCR; TCRdb holds only in-frame clones, not every one. The repertoire holds around 120,000 clones, with approximately 90% as singletons. CDR3 length: 14 amino acids. Findings of the study overall: The study found Spike-specific TCR breadth and depth rose after two AZD1222 doses.

The sequence came from an adult in good health. The chain links TRBV21-1 to TRBJ1-5. TRBV21-1 is a listed pseudogene. The starting material was peripheral blood, obtained on day 0 of MenACWY control vaccination. CDR3 in amino acids: CASSIGGSNQPQHF. The CDR3 DNA sequence: TGTGCCAGCAGCATCGGGGGGAGCAATCAGCCCCAGCATTTT.